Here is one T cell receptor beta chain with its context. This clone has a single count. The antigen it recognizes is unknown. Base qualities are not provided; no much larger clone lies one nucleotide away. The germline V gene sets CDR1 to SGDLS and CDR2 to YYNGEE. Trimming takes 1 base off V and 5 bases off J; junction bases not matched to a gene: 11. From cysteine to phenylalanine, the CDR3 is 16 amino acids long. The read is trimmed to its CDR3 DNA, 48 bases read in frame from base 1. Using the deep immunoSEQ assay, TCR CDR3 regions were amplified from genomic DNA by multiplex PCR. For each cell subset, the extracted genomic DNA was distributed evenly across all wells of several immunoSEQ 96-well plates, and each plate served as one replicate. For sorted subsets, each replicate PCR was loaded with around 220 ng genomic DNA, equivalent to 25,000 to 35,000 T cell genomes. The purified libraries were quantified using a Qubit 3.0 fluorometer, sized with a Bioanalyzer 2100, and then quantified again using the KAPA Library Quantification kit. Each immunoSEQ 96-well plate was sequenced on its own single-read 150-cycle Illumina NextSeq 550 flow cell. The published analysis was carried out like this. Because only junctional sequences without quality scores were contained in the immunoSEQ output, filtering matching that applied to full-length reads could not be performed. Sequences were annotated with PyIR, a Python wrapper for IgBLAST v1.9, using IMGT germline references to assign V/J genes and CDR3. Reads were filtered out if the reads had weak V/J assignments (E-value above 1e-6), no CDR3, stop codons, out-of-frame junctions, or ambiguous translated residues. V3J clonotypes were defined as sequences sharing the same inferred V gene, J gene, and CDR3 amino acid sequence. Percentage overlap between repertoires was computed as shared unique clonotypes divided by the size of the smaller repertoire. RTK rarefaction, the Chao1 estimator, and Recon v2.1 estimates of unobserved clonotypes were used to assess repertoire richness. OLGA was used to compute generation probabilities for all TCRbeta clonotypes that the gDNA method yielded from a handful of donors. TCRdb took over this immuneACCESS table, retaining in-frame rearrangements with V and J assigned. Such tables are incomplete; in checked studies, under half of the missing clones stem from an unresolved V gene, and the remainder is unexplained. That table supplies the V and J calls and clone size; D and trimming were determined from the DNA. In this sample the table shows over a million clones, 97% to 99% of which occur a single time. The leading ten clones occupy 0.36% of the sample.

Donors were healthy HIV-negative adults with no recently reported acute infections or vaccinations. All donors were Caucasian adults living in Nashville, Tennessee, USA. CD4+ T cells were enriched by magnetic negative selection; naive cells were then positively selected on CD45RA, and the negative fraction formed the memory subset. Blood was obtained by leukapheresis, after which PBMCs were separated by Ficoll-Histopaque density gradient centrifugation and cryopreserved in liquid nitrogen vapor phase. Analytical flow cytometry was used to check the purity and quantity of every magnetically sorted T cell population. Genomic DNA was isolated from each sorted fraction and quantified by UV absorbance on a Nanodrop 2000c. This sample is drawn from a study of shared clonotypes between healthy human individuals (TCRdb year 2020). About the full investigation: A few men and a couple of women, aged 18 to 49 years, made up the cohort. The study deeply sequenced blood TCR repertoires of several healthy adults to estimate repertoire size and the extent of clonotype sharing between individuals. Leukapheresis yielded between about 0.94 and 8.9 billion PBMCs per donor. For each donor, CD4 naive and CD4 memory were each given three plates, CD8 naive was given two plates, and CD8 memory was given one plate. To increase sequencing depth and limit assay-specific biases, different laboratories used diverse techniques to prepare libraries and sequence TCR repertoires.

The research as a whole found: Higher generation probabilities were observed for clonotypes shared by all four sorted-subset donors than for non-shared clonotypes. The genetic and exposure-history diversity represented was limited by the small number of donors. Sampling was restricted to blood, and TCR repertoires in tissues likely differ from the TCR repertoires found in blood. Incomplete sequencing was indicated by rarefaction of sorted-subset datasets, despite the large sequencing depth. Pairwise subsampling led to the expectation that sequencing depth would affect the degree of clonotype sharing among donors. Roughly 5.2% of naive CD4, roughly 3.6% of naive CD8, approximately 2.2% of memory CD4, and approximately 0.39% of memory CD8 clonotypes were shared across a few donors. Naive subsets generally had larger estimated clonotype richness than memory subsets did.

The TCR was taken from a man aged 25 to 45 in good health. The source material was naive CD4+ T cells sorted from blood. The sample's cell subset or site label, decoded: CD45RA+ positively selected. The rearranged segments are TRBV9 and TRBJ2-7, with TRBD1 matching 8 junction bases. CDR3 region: CASSVTYGQGRNEQYF. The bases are TGTGCCAGCAGCGTAACCTACGGACAGGGTCGAAACGAGCAGTACTTC.